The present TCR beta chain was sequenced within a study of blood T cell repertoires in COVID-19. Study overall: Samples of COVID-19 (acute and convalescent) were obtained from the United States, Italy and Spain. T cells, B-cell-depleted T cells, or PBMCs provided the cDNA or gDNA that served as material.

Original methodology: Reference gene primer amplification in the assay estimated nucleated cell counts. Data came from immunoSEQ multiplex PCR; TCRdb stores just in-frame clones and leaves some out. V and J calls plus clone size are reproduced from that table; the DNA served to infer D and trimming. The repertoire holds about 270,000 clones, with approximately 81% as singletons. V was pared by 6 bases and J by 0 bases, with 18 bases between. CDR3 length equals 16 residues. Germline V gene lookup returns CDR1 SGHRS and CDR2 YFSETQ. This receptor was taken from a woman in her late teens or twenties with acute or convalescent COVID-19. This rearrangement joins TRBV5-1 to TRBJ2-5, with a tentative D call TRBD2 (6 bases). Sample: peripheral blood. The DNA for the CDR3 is TGCGCCAGCACCCCCTTCCCCCTAGCGCACCAAGAGACCCAGTACTTC. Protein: CASTPFPLAHQETQYF. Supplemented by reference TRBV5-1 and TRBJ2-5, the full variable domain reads KAGVTQTPRYLIKTRGQQVTLSCSPISGHRSVSWYQQTPGQGLQFLFEYFSETQRNKGNFPGRFSGRQFSNSRSEMNVSTLELGDSALYLCASTPFPLAHQETQYFGPGTRLLVL.